This T cell receptor beta chain derives from a study of shared clonotypes between healthy human individuals. In the study overall: A few men and a couple of women, aged 18 to 49, were donors.

Regarding this clone: This sample includes further DNA sequences coding for the same CDR3.

Clones were read by immunoSEQ multiplex PCR, and TCRdb kept only the in-frame ones, dropping some. The sample records approximately 1,000,000 clones, roughly 77% being singletons. The source is a man younger than 35 in good health. Some clones in this sample may be carry-over from other donors' samples. Source material: memory CD4+ T cells from PBMCs. This sample's subset: CD45RA-negative fraction.

The CDR3 DNA is TGTGCCAGCTCACCTGACAGGTACGAGCAGTACTTC. Translating gives CASSPDRYEQYF. The rearrangement joins TRBV18 to TRBJ2-7, with a weak D call TRBD1 (6 bases). The germline V gene encodes CDR1 KGHSH and CDR2 LQKENI. Trimming left V 3 bases short and J 4 bases short, with 7 bases between. The CDR3 has 12 amino acids.